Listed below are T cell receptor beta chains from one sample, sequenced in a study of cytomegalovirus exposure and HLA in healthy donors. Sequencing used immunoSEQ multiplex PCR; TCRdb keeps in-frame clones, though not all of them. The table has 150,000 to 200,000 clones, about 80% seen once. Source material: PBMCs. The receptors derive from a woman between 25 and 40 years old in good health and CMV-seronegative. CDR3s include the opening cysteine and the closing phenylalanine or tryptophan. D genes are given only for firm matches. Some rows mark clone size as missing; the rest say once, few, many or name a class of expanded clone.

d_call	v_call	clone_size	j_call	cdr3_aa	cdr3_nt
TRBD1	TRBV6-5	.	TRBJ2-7	CASSYGADRVLYEQYF	TGTGCCAGCAGTTACGGCGCGGACAGGGTTCTCTACGAGCAGTACTTC
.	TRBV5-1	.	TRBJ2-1	CASSLDPSNEQFF	TGCGCCAGCAGCTTGGACCCTAGCAATGAGCAGTTCTTC
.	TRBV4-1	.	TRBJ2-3	CASSQGGHSSTDTQYF	TGCGCCAGCAGCCAAGGGGGACATTCTAGCACAGATACGCAGTATTTT
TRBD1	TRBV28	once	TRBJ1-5	CASSLQGVGQPQHF	TGTGCCAGCAGTTTACAGGGGGTAGGTCAGCCCCAGCATTTT
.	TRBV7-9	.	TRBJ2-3	CSSSLYSESTDTQYF	TGTTCCAGCAGCTTATACTCGGAGAGCACAGATACGCAGTATTTT
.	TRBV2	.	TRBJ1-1	CASTTRLGNTEAFF	TGTGCCAGCACCACGAGGTTGGGGAACACTGAAGCTTTCTTT
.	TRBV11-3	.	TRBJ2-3	CASSLGYYSTDTQYF	TGTGCCAGCAGCTTAGGCTACTATAGCACAGATACGCAGTATTTT
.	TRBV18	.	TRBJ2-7	CASSPPSGKAYEQYF	TGTGCCAGCTCACCACCGTCAGGGAAGGCTTACGAGCAGTACTTC
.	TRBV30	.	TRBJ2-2	CAWSADMYGELFF	TGTGCCTGGAGTGCCGACATGTACGGGGAGCTGTTTTTT
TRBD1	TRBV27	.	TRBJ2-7	CASSLRTGGPYEQYF	TGTGCCAGCAGTTTAAGGACAGGCGGCCCCTACGAGCAGTACTTC
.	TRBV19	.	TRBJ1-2	CASSIVSNYGYTF	TGTGCCAGTAGTATAGTGAGTAACTATGGCTACACCTTC
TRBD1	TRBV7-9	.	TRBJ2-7	CASSSTGGVYEQYF	TGTGCCAGCAGCTCGACAGGGGGTGTCTACGAGCAGTACTTC
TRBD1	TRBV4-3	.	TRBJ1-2	CASSQGLGTGAQIYGYTF	TGCGCCAGCAGCCAAGGCCTCGGGACAGGGGCGCAAATCTATGGCTACACCTTC
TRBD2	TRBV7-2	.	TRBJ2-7	CASSKGGGTSYEQYF	TGTGCCAGCAGCAAAGGCGGGGGAACCTCCTACGAGCAGTACTTC
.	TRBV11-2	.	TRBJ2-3	CASSLGQSTDTQYF	TGTGCCAGCAGCTTAGGACAGAGCACAGATACGCAGTATTTT
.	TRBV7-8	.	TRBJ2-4	CASSFPSSLFNIQYF	TGTGCCAGCAGCTTCCCTTCTAGCTTGTTTAACATTCAGTACTTC
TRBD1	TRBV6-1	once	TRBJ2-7	CASSETRDRAYEQYF	TGTGCCAGCAGTGAGACCCGGGACAGAGCCTACGAGCAGTACTTC
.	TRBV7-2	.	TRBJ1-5	CASREQDQPQHF	TGTGCCAGCAGAGAACAAGATCAGCCCCAGCATTTT
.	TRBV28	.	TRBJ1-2	CASSLQGRGYTF	TGTGCCAGCAGCCTACAGGGCCGCGGCTACACCTTC
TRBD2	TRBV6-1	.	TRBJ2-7	CASSEIGTSGLQYF	TGTGCCAGCAGTGAAATCGGGACTAGCGGACTACAGTACTTC
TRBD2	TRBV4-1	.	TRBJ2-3	CASSQLAGGPDTQYF	TGCGCCAGCAGCCAACTAGCGGGAGGACCAGATACGCAGTATTTT
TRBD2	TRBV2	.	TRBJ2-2	CASSRYGGTNTGELFF	TGTGCCAGCAGTAGGTACGGGGGGACTAACACCGGGGAGCTGTTTTTT
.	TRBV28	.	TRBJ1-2	CASRVDSAYGYTF	TGTGCCAGCAGGGTTGACAGTGCCTATGGCTACACCTTC
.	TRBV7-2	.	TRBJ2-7	CASSLAGASVYEQYF	TGTGCCAGCAGCTTAGCGGGAGCTAGTGTCTACGAGCAGTACTTC
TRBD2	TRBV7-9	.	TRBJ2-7	CASSAGLYEQYF	TGTGCCAGCAGCGCGGGACTATACGAGCAGTACTTC
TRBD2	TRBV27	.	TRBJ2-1	CASSPDGGLAGGPRYNEQFF	TGTGCCAGCAGTCCCGACGGGGGATTAGCGGGGGGGCCGAGGTACAATGAGCAGTTCTTC
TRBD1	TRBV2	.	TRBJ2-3	CASSDYRGRTDTQYF	TGTGCCAGCAGTGACTACAGGGGACGCACAGATACGCAGTATTTT
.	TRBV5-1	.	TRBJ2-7	CASSIGQFPGEQYF	TGCGCCAGCAGCATTGGGCAGTTCCCTGGCGAGCAGTACTTC
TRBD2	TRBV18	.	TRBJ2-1	CASSPLSSGGFYNEQFF	TGTGCCAGCTCACCATTGTCTAGCGGGGGTTTCTACAATGAGCAGTTCTTC
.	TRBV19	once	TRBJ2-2	CASSIGGTSGELFF	TGTGCCAGTAGTATTGGTGGGACATCCGGGGAGCTGTTTTTT
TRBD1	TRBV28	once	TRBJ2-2	CASSSGQGTGELFF	TGTGCCAGCAGTTCTGGACAGGGCACCGGGGAGCTGTTTTTT
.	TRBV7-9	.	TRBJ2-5	CASSLAFTVPKTQYF	TGTGCCAGCAGCTTAGCGTTCACGGTCCCGAAGACCCAGTACTTC
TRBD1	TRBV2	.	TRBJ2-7	CASSGTGRNEQYF	TGTGCCAGCAGTGGGACAGGGAGGAACGAGCAGTACTTC
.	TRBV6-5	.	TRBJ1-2	CASDRSGGPLNGYTF	TGTGCCAGCGACCGAAGTGGAGGACCTCTAAATGGCTACACCTTC
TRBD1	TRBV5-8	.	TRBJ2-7	CASSLAGTGGYEQYF	TGTGCCAGCAGCTTGGCCGGGACAGGGGGCTACGAGCAGTACTTC
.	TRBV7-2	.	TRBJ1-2	CASSLVSYGYTF	TGTGCCAGCAGCTTAGTTAGCTATGGCTACACCTTC
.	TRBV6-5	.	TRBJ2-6	CASSLDSTGTNGLTF	TGTGCCAGCAGCCTCGACAGCACAGGGACCAACGGCCTGACTTTC
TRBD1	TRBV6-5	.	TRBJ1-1	CASSNRDRTEAFF	TGTGCCAGCAGCAACCGGGACAGAACTGAAGCTTTCTTT
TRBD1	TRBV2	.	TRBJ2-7	CASSGEGTGKAYEQYF	TGTGCCAGCAGTGGCGAGGGGACAGGGAAAGCCTACGAGCAGTACTTC
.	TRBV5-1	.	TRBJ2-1	CASTGLSYNEQFF	TGCGCCAGCACGGGACTCTCCTACAATGAGCAGTTCTTC
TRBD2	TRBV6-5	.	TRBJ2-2	CASSYPGLYTGELFF	TGTGCCAGCAGTTACCCGGGACTATACACCGGGGAGCTGTTTTTT
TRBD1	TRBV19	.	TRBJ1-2	CASSIDRPGGDYGYTF	TGTGCCAGTAGTATAGATCGGCCAGGGGGCGACTATGGCTACACCTTC
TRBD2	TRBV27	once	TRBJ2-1	CASSLRGTSANNEQFF	TGTGCCAGCAGTTTAAGGGGGACTAGCGCAAACAATGAGCAGTTCTTC
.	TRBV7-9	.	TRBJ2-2	CSSSFEGELFF	TGTTCCAGCAGCTTCGAGGGGGAGCTGTTTTTT
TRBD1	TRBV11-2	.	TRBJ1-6	CASTTGGSPLHF	TGTGCCAGCACCACAGGGGGGTCACCCCTCCACTTT
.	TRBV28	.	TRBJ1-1	CASTFGETEAFF	TGTGCCAGCACCTTCGGTGAAACTGAAGCTTTCTTT
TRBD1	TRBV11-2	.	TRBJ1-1	CASSGQGLYTEAFF	TGTGCCAGCAGCGGACAGGGCCTGTACACTGAAGCTTTCTTT
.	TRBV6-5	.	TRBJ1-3	CASRPGGFGNTIYF	TGTGCCAGCAGGCCCGGGGGGTTCGGAAACACCATATATTTT
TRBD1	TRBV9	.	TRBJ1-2	CASSEARDSSNYGYTF	TGTGCCAGCAGCGAAGCCCGGGACAGCTCTAACTATGGCTACACCTTC
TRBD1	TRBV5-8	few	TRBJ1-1	CASSLRQGPNTEAFF	TGTGCCAGCAGCCTCAGACAGGGACCGAACACTGAAGCTTTCTTT